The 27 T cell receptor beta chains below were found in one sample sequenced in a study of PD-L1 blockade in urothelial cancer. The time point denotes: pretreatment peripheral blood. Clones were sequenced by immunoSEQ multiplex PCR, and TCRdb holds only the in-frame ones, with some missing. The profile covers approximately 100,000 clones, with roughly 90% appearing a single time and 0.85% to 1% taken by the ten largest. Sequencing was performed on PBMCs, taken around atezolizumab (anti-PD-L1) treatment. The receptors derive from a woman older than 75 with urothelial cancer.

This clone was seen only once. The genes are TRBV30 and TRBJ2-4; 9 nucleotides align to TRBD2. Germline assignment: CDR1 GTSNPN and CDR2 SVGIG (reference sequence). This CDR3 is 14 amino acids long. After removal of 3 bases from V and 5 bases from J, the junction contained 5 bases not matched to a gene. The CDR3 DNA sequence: TGTGCCTGGAGCGGGACTAGCAGTCAAAACATTCAGTACTTC. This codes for CAWSGTSSQNIQYF.

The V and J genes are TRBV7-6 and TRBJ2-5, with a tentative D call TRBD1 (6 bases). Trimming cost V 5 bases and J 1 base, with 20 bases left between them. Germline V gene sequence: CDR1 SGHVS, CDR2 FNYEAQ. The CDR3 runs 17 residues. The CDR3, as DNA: TGTGCCAGCAGCCGGACCGTTCAAATCAGGGGCCAAGAGACCCAGTACTTC. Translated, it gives CASSRTVQIRGQETQYF.

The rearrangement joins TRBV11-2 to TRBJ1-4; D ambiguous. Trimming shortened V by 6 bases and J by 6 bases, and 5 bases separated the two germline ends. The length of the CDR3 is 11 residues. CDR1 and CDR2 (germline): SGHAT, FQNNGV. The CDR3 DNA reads TGTGCCAGCAGGGAGCATGAAAAACTGTTTTTT. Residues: CASREHEKLFF.

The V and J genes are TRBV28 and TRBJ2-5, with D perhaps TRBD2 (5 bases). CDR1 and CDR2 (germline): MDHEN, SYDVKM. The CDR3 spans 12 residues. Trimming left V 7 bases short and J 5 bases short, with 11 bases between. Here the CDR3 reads CASTDSQETQYF. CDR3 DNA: TGTGCCAGCACGGACTCACAGGAGACCCAGTACTTC.

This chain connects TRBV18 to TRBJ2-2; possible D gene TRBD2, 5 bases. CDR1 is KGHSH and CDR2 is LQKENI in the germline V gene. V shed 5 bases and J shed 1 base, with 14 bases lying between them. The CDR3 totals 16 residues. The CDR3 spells CASSAQGLKNTGELFF. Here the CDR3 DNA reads TGTGCCAGCTCAGCCCAAGGACTTAAGAACACCGGGGAGCTGTTTTTT.

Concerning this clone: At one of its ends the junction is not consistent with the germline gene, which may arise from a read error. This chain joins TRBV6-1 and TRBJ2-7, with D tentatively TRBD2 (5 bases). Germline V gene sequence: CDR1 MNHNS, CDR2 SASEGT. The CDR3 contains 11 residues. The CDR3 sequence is CASSDVRSGNF. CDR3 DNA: TGTGCCAGCAGTGATGTAAGGAGCGGAAACTTC.

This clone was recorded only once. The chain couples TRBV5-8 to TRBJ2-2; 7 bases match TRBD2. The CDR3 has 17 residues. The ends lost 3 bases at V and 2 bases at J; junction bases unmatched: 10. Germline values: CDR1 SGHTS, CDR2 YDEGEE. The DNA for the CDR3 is TGTGCCAGCAGCTCAAGGTGGCTAGCGGATAACACCGGGGAGCTGTTTTTT. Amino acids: CASSSRWLADNTGELFF. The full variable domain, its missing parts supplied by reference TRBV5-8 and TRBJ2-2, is EAGVTQSPTHLIKTRGQQATLRCSPISGHTSVYWYQQALGLGLQFLLWYDEGEERNRGNFPPRFSGRQFPNYSSELNVNALELEDSALYLCASSSRWLADNTGELFFGEGSRLTVL.

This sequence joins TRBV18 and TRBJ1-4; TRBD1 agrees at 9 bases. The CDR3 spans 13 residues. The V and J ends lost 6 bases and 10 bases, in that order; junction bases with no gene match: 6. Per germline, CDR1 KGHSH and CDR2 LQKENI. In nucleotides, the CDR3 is TGTGCCAGCTCCCAGGACAGGGGCGGAAAACTGTTTTTT. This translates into CASSQDRGGKLFF.

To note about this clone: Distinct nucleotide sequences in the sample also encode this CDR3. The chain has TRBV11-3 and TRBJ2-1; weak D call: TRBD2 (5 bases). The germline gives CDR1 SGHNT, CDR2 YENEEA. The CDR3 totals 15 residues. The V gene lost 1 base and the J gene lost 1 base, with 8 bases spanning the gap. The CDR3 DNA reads TGTGCCAGCAGCTTAGGAGGGTCTTCCTACAATGAGCAGTTCTTC. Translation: CASSLGGSSYNEQFF.

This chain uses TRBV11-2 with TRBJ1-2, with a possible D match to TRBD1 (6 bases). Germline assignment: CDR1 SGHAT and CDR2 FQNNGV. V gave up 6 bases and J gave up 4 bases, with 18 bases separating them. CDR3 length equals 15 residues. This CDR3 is CASRYPGGGVYGYTF. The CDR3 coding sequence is TGTGCCAGCAGATATCCCGGGGGGGGCGTCTATGGCTACACCTTC.

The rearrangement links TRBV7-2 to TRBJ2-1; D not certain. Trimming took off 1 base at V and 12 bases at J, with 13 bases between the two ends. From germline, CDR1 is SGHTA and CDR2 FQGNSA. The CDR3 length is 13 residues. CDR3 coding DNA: TGTGCCAGCAGCTTAGGGGCCCTCCGTACGCAGTTCTTC. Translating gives CASSLGALRTQFF. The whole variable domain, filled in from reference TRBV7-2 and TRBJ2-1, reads GAGVSQSPSNKVTEKGKDVELRCDPISGHTALYWYRQSLGQGLEFLIYFQGNSAPDKSGLPSDRFSAERTGGSVSTLTIQRTQQEDSAVYLCASSLGALRTQFFGPGTRLTVL.

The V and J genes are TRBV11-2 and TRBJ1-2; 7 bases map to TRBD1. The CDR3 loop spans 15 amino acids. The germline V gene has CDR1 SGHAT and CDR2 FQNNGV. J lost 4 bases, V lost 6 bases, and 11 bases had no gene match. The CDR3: CASRSSGGVGYGYTF. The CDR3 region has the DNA TGTGCCAGCAGGTCCTCAGGGGGAGTCGGCTATGGCTACACCTTC. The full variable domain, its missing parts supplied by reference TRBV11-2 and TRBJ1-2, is EAGVAQSPRYKIIEKRQSVAFWCNPISGHATLYWYQQILGQGPKLLIQFQNNGVVDDSQLPKDRFSAERLKGVDSTLKIQPAKLEDSAVYLCASRSSGGVGYGYTFGSGTRLTVV.

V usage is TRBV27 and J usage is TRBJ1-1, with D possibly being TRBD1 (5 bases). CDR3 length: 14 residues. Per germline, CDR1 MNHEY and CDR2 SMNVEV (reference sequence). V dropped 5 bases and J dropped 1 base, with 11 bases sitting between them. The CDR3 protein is CASSPAGQNTEAFF. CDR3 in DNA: TGTGCCAGCAGTCCCGCTGGACAGAACACTGAAGCTTTCTTT.

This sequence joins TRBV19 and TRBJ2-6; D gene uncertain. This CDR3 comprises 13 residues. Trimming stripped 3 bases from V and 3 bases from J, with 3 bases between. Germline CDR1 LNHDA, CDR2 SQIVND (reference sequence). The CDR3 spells CASSIFGANVLTF. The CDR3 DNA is TGTGCCAGTAGTATCTTTGGGGCCAACGTCCTGACTTTC. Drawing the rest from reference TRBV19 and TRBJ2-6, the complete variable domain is DGGITQSPKYLFRKEGQNVTLSCEQNLNHDAMYWYRQDPGQGLRLIYYSQIVNDFQKGDIAEGYSVSREKKESFPLTVTSAQKNPTAFYLCASSIFGANVLTFGAGSRLTVL.

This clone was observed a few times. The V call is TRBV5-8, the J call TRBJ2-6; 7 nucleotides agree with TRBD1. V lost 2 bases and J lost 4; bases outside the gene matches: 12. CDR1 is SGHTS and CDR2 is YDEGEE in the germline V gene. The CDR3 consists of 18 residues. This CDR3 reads CASSFELLTGTGANVLTF. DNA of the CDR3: TGTGCCAGCAGCTTTGAACTCCTGACAGGGACGGGGGCCAACGTCCTGACTTTC. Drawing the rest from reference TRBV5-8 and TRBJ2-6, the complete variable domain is EAGVTQSPTHLIKTRGQQATLRCSPISGHTSVYWYQQALGLGLQFLLWYDEGEERNRGNFPPRFSGRQFPNYSSELNVNALELEDSALYLCASSFELLTGTGANVLTFGAGSRLTVL.

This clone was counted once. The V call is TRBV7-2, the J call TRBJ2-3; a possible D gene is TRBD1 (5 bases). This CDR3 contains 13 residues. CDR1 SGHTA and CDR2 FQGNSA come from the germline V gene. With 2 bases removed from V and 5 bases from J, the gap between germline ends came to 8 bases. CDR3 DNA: TGTGCCAGCAGCTTAAGTACAGGAGATACGCAGTATTTT. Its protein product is CASSLSTGDTQYF.

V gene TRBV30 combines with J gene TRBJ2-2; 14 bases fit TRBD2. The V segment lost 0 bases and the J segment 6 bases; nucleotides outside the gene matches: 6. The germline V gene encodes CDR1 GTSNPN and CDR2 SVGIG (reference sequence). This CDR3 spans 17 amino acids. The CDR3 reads CAWSVGLAGVRAGELFF. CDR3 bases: TGTGCCTGGAGTGTGGGACTAGCGGGAGTCAGAGCCGGGGAGCTGTTTTTT.

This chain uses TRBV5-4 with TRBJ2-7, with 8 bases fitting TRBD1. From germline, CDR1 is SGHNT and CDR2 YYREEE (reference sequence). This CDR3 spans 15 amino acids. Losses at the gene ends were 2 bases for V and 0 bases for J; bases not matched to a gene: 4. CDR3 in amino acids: CASSLGQGSSYEQYF. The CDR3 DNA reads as TGTGCCAGCAGCTTAGGACAGGGAAGCTCCTACGAGCAGTACTTC.

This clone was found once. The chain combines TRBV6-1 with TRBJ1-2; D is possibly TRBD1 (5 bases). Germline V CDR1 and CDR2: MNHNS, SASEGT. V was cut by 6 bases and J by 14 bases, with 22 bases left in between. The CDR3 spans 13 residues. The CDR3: CASSDSLYQGLTF. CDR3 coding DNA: TGTGCCAGCAGCGATAGTTTATATCAGGGTTTGACCTTC.

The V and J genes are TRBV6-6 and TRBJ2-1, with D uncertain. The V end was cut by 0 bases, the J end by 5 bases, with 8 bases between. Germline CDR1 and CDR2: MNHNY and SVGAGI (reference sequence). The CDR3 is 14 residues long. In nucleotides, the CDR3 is TGTGCCAGCAGTTACTCGGCAGGCAACAATGAGCAGTTCTTC. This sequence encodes CASSYSAGNNEQFF.

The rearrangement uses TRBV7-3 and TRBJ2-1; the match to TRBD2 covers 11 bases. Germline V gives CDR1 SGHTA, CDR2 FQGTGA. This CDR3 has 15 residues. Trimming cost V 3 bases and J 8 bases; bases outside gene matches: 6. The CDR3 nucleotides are TGTGCCAGCAGCTTGGGAGGGACTAGCGGCGATGAGCAGTTCTTC. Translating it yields CASSLGGTSGDEQFF.

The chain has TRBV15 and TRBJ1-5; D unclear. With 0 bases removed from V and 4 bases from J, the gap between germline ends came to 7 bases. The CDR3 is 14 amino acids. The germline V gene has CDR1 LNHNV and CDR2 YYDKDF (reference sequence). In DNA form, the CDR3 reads TGTGCCACCAGCAGAGAGGGAGGGAATCAGCCCCAGCATTTT. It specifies CATSREGGNQPQHF.

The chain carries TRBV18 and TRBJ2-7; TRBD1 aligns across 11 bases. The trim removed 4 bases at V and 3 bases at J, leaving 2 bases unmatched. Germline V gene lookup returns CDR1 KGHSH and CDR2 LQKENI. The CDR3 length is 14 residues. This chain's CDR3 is CASSRDRGYYEQYF. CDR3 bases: TGTGCCAGCTCACGGGACAGGGGGTACTACGAGCAGTACTTC.

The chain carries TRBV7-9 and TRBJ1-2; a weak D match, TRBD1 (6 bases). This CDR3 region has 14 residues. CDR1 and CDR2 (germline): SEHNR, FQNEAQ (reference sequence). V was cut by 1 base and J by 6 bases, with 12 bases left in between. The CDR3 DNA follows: TGTGCCAGCAGCTTAGAATCGGCAGGGGATGGCTACACCTTC. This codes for CASSLESAGDGYTF.

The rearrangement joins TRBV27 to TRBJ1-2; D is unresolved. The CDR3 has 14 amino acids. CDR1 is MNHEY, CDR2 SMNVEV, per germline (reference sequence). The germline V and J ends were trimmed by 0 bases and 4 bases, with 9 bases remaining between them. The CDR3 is CASSLSRTAYGYTF. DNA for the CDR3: TGTGCCAGCAGTTTATCGAGAACAGCCTATGGCTACACCTTC.

CDR3 region: CSVDSVKGGDTQYF. CDR3 in DNA: TGCAGCGTCGACAGCGTAAAAGGGGGAGATACGCAGTATTTT. The V and J genes are TRBV29-1 and TRBJ2-3; perhaps TRBD1 as D (6 bases). Germline V gene data show CDR1 as SQVTM and CDR2 as ANQGSEA. The CDR3 spans 14 residues. V was trimmed by 6 bases and J by 5 bases, leaving 18 bases between them.

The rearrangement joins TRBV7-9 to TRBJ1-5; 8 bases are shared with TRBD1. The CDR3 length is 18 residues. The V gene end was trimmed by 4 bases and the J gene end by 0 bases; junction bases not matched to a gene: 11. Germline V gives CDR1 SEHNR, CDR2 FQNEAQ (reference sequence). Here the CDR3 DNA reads TGTGCCAGCAGCTCCTCTCCTCGGGACAGGAATAGCAATCAGCCCCAGCATTTT. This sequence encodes CASSSSPRDRNSNQPQHF.